This TCR beta chain was observed in a study of radiotherapy plus CTLA-4 blockade in lung cancer. Looking at the study overall: Objective response was observed in 18% of patients, and disease control in around 31%. Study results and limitations: Early blood T cell clone dynamics reportedly forecast response best, with interferon-beta. Blood TCR clones of tumor origin expanded after radiotherapy plus ipilimumab.

A note on this clone: Its antigen is still unknown.

Profiled with immunoSEQ multiplex PCR; TCRdb holds only in-frame clones, not every one. The repertoire includes 95,000 to 150,000 clones, more than 80% of them detected once, and 6.9% sits in the top ten. Patients with chemo-refractory metastatic non-small-cell lung cancer received focal radiation plus CTLA-4 blockade with ipilimumab. This sequence originates from a human donor with non-small cell lung cancer that progressed on radiotherapy plus ipilimumab. The specimen comprised peripheral blood, sampled from a patient treated with radiotherapy plus ipilimumab.

The CDR3 spells CASRESGANTEAFF. CDR3 nucleotide sequence: TGTGCCAGCCGCGAGTCAGGGGCCAACACTGAAGCTTTCTTT. This rearrangement joins TRBV6-1 to TRBJ1-1; a weak D match, TRBD1 (6 bases). Germline V CDR1 and CDR2: MNHNS, SASEGT. Between the trimmed V and J ends, which lost 8 bases and 2 bases, there was a span of 15 bases. This CDR3 contains 14 residues.